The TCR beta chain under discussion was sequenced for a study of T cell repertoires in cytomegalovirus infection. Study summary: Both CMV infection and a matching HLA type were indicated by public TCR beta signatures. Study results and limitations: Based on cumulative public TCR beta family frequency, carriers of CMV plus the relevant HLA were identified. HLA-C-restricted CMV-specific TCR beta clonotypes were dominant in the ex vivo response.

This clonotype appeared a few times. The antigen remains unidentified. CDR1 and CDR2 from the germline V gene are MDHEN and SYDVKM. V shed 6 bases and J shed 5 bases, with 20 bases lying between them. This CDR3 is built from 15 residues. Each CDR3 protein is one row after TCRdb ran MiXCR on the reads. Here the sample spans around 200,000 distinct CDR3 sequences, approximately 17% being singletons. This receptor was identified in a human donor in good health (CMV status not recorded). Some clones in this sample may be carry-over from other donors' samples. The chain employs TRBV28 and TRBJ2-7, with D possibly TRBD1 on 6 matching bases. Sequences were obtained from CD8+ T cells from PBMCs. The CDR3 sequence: CASSPRGTRRNEQYF. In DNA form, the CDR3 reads TGTGCCAGCAGCCCGAGGGGGACCCGTCGCAACGAGCAGTACTTC.